What follows are 22 T cell receptor beta chains derived from one specimen sequenced in a study of tumor-infiltrating lymphocytes in primary liver carcinoma (dated by TCRdb to 2015 to 2018). TRIzol reagent was used to extract blood RNA from unsorted whole blood, while the DNeasy Blood & Tissue kit provided the germline DNA. The listed sequencing device is Illumina HiSeq 2500. TCRbeta-specific cDNA was reverse-transcribed from about 500 ng total RNA using a constant-region primer and ProtoScript II reverse transcriptase. TCRbeta libraries were built with three nested multiplex PCR rounds, a slightly modified ARM-PCR procedure. Each of the first two PCR rounds ran for 10 cycles and used multiplex TRBV1-TRBV30 forward primers together with a Cbeta reverse primer. The public sequencing data were trimmed at Q25 with fastp and processed into clonotypes with MiXCR by TCRdb, which kept only in-frame beta chains. Entries that share a CDR3 protein sequence are merged under the most common genes and DNA. Present in this sample are just over 300,000 distinct CDR3 sequences, more than 55% of which were seen just once. Of the sample, 15% to 20% falls within the top ten clones.

The sequenced sample consisted of peripheral blood. These receptors originate from a woman in her 30s with primary liver carcinoma and hepatitis B virus infection.

This clonotype has only one observation. Germline and junction disagree at one end, which may indicate a read error. V and J are TRBV12-3 or TRBV12-4 and TRBJ2-3, with a possible D match to TRBD2 (6 bases). The CDR3 is 16 residues long. The CDR3 coding sequence is TGTGCGAGCAGAACGGGAGCGGTCGTAAGCACAGATACGCTGTATTTT. Its translation is CASRTGAVVSTDTLYF.

Regarding this clonotype: This could be a read error, since a much larger clone is one nucleotide away. The V and J genes are TRBV29-1 and TRBJ2-5; 10 nucleotides align to TRBD2. This CDR3 is built from 15 residues. Germline CDR1 and CDR2: SQVTM and ANQGSEA. V lost 6 bases and J lost 5; bases outside the gene matches: 12. The CDR3 DNA follows: TGCAGCGTGGGTTCCCGGACTAGCGGTTTGGAGACCCAGTACTTC. This encodes CSVGSRTSGLETQYF.

This clonotype has a single count. This sequence may be a read error, since a much larger clone differs from it by one base. This sequence joins TRBV4-1 and TRBJ2-3; TRBD2 agrees at 8 bases. The CDR3 is 15 amino acids. The germline V gene encodes CDR1 MGHRA and CDR2 YSYEKL. The DNA for the CDR3 is TGCGCCAGCAGCCAAGAAAATGTGCGGGGGGATACGCAGTGTTTT. Protein: CASSQENVRGDTQCF.

As for this clonotype: In this CDR3 the conserved last residue, phenylalanine or tryptophan, is missing, so a read error is likely. V usage is TRBV12-3 or TRBV12-4 and J usage is TRBJ1-2, with TRBD1 matching over 7 bases. This CDR3 spans 13 amino acids. The CDR3: CASSLSRGNGYTL. CDR3 in DNA: TGTGCCAGCAGTTTAAGCAGGGGGAATGGTTACACCCTC.

About this clonotype itself: A read error may be the cause here, since a much bigger clone is one base away. The CDR3 protein is CASTRLAGGNEQFF. The CDR3, as DNA: TGTGCCAGCACTAGACTAGCGGGAGGGAATGAGCAGTTCTTC. The chain has TRBV6-2 or TRBV6-3 and TRBJ2-1; 14 bases align to TRBD2. The CDR3 has 14 residues. Trimming cost V 7 bases and J 7 bases; bases outside gene matches: 3. Germline CDR1 and CDR2: MNHEY and SVGEGT.

This clonotype was found a few times. This chain joins TRBV13 and TRBJ1-1; 7 bases map to TRBD1. Germline assignment: CDR1 PRHDT and CDR2 FYEKMQ (reference sequence). The CDR3 has 13 residues. Trimming removed 2 bases from V and 6 bases from J; junction bases left unmatched: 3. This chain's CDR3 is CASSLRGPPEAFF. CDR3 in DNA: TGTGCCAGCAGCTTAAGGGGGCCGCCTGAAGCTTTCTTT.

The chain links TRBV5-6 to TRBJ2-5; D remains ambiguous. Trimming removed 4 bases from V and 5 bases from J, with 21 bases in between. The CDR3 extends over 16 amino acids. Germline V lookup: CDR1 SGHDT, CDR2 YYEEEE. As DNA, the CDR3 is TGTGCCAGCAGCCATGGACCCCCGGCGGTTCACGAGACCCAGTACTTC. Protein sequence: CASSHGPPAVHETQYF.

About this clonotype itself: An end of the junction differs from the germline gene, which may be a read error. The rearrangement uses TRBV5-6 and TRBJ2-7; TRBD2 matches at 8 bases. The CDR3 is 20 amino acids. Germline assignment: CDR1 SGHDT and CDR2 YYEEEE. The CDR3 loop reads CASSLFGWSGGTRETYERYF. In DNA, the CDR3 is TGTGCCAGCAGCTTGTTTGGGTGGTCGGGGGGGACTAGGGAAACCTACGAGCGGTACTTC.

This clonotype came up once. Germline is not matched at one junction end, which may reflect a read error. This chain joins TRBV11-2 and TRBJ2-7; D remains ambiguous. Germline CDR1 SGHAT, CDR2 FQNNGV. The CDR3 is 18 amino acids. The CDR3 protein is CASGLEARARRTPYEQYF. The CDR3 DNA reads TGTGCCAGCGGCTTAGAGGCCAGAGCACGCCGGACCCCCTACGAGCAATACTTC.

Turning to this clonotype: This may arise from a read error, as a much more abundant clone is one base away. This chain links TRBV29-1 with TRBJ2-7; 11 bases map to TRBD2. Germline trimming cut 7 bases from V and 9 bases from J; bases unmatched to any gene: 11. The CDR3 is made up of 13 amino acids. Per the germline V gene, CDR1 is SQVTM and CDR2 is ANQGSEA. The chain's CDR3 is CSAGTSGTGVQYF. DNA for the CDR3: TGCAGCGCCGGGACTAGCGGAACGGGCGTGCAGTACTTC.

The V and J genes are TRBV7-9 and TRBJ2-7; D is uncertain. The V and J ends lost 5 bases and 2 bases respectively, with 10 bases between them. Per germline, CDR1 SEHNR and CDR2 FQNEAQ (reference sequence). The CDR3 totals 13 residues. The DNA for the CDR3 is TGTGCCAGCAGCCCCCCGGCAGCCTACGAGCAGTACTTC. Translating gives CASSPPAAYEQYF. Full variable domain (rest looked up from reference TRBV7-9 and TRBJ2-7): DTGVSQNPRHKITKRGQNVTFRCDPISEHNRLYWYRQTLGQGPEFLTYFQNEAQLEKSRLLSDRFSAERPKGSFSTLEIQRTEQGDSAMYLCASSPPAAYEQYFGPGTRLTVT.

Details on this clonotype: A single base separates this from a much larger clone, so it may be a read error. V and J are TRBV29-1 and TRBJ1-1; D is perhaps TRBD1 (6 bases). The V end was cut by 8 bases, the J end by 0 bases, with 19 bases between. The CDR3 loop spans 15 amino acids. CDR1 is SQVTM, CDR2 ANQGSEA, per germline. CDR3 protein: CSFVNLQGLNTEAFF. CDR3 sequence (DNA): TGCAGCTTTGTTAACTTACAGGGACTGAACACTGAAGCTTTCTTT.

The V call is TRBV6-6, the J call TRBJ2-5; unclear D gene. V lost 4 bases to trimming and J lost 4 bases, with 4 bases between them. Germline assignment: CDR1 MNHNY and CDR2 SVGAGI (reference sequence). CDR3 size: 11 residues. The CDR3 region has the DNA TGTGCCAGCAGTTTCGTAGAGACCCAGTACTTC. It encodes CASSFVETQYF.

Comments on this clonotype: A much larger clone differs from this one at a single base, so this may be a read error. The chain recombines TRBV6-1 with TRBJ2-1; 8 bases map to TRBD2. The germline CDR1 and CDR2 sequences are MNHNS and SASEGT. Trimming took 4 bases from V and 4 from J; bases not matched to a gene: 9. This CDR3 has 16 residues. This chain's CDR3 is CASSAPLAALYNEQFF. The CDR3 DNA sequence: TGTGCCAGCAGTGCCCCACTAGCGGCCCTATACAATGAGCAGTTCTTC.

J is TRBJ2-7 and V is TRBV7-8; D unclear. The CDR3 consists of 16 residues. The V end lost 4 bases, the J end lost 2 bases, and 18 bases lay between the germline ends. The germline CDR1 and CDR2 sequences are SGHVS and FQNEAQ. CDR3 protein: CASSWIRGIPTYEQYF. The CDR3 bases are TGTGCCAGCAGCTGGATCCGAGGAATTCCCACCTACGAGCAGTACTTC.

On this clonotype itself: It is likely a read error, because the conserved phenylalanine at the end of the CDR3 is missing. It is unclear where the CDR3 begins or ends on the DNA, so no DNA is shown, and the CDR3 is as TCRdb lists it. This chain links TRBV11-3 with TRBJ2-1. The CDR3 spans 8 amino acids, including both terminal residues. The germline gives CDR1 SGHNT, CDR2 YENEEA. This CDR3 is CASSLAAS.

This clonotype was counted a few times. The V and J genes are TRBV5-6 and TRBJ2-3; unclear D gene. The CDR3 is 14 residues long. CDR1 is SGHDT and CDR2 is YYEEEE in the germline V gene. The V gene lost 2 bases and the J gene lost 2 bases, with 9 bases spanning the gap. CDR3 nucleotides: TGTGCCAGCAGCTTACAGAGTCACACAGATACGCAGTATTTT. It encodes CASSLQSHTDTQYF.

The chain recombines TRBV11-2 with TRBJ2-7; 11 nucleotides align to TRBD2. V was clipped by 1 base and J by 12 bases; unmatched bases: 11. CDR1 is SGHAT and CDR2 is FQNNGV in the germline V gene. The length of the CDR3 is 15 residues. The CDR3 DNA follows: TGTGCCAGCAGCTTAGCTGGGACTAGCGGCCTCATGGTGTACTTC. Amino acid sequence: CASSLAGTSGLMVYF.

The chain couples TRBV30 to TRBJ2-2, with no clear D. Germline V gives CDR1 GTSNPN, CDR2 SVGIG (reference sequence). CDR3 length: 11 amino acids. V lost 2 bases and J 2 bases, leaving 0 bases between the germline ends. The CDR3 region is CAWSNTGELFF. The CDR3 nucleotides are TGTGCCTGGAGTAACACCGGGGAGCTGTTTTTT.

Turning to this clonotype: A read error is possible here, since a much larger clone lies one base away. The rearrangement links TRBV6-6 to TRBJ2-7; 10 bases agree with TRBD1. J gave up 3 bases and V 5 bases, and 13 bases lay outside the gene matches. This CDR3 has 17 residues. Germline V gene data show CDR1 as MNHNY and CDR2 as SVGAGI (reference sequence). In nucleotides, the CDR3 is TGTGCCAGCAGTCTGAATACCGCCGGGACAGGGGACTACGAGCAGTACTTC. Amino acids: CASSLNTAGTGDYEQYF.

The CDR3 protein is CATQGAYERYF. CDR3 nucleotides: TGTGCCACTCAGGGGGCCTACGAGCGTTACTTC. V gene TRBV6-5 combines with J gene TRBJ2-7, with 8 bases matching TRBD1. The CDR3 length is 11 residues. The germline V gene has CDR1 MNHEY and CDR2 SVGAGI. V was pared by 10 bases and J by 13 bases, with 12 bases of the junction left unmatched.

As concerns this clonotype: Since the CDR3 does not end with the conserved phenylalanine or tryptophan, this likely comes from a read error. The chain carries TRBV4-1 and TRBJ1-5, with no clear D. V was trimmed by 1 base and J by 4 bases, leaving 5 bases between them. This CDR3 has 13 residues. The germline V gene has CDR1 MGHRA and CDR2 YSYEKL. Here the CDR3 DNA reads TGCGCCAGCAGCCAAGTCAGGAATCAGCCCCAGCATTCT. It yields the protein CASSQVRNQPQHS.